The T cell receptor (beta chain) under discussion was sequenced for a study of shared clonotypes between healthy human individuals. General observations from the study: Incomplete sequencing of sorted subsets was indicated by rarefaction despite large depth.

About this clone: Its target is not known.

Terminally differentiated effector memory CD45RA+ cells were excluded by CCR7 positive selection of CD45RO-negative cells. The CDR3 runs 12 residues. Looked up from germline, CDR1 is SQVTM and CDR2 is ANQGSEA. V gave up 6 bases and J gave up 7 bases; unmatched junction bases: 7. The assay was immunoSEQ multiplex PCR, and TCRdb's table has in-frame clones only and misses some. The sample has 550,000 to 650,000 clones, 90% to 97% seen once. The chain is built from TRBV29-1 and TRBJ1-2, with 8 bases that match TRBD1. Sequencing input: naive CD8+ T cells sorted from blood. The clonotype comes from a woman under 40 in good health. CDR3 region: CSVWQGAPGYTF. The CDR3 nucleotides are TGCAGCGTGTGGCAGGGGGCTCCTGGCTACACCTTC.